A selection of T cell receptor beta chains follows, all from one sample in a study of blood T cell repertoires in COVID-19. Sequencing used immunoSEQ multiplex PCR; TCRdb keeps in-frame clones, though not all of them. Of about 260,000 clones detected, about 90% appear once; the ten largest clones hold about 4%. Sequencing was carried out using PBMCs or T cells enriched from blood (not recorded which). The receptors originated from a woman aged 30 to 39 with acute COVID-19. Both conserved end residues are part of each CDR3. A D gene is named only where the DNA matches it firmly. Rows give clone size only sometimes, using once, few, many, or a class for an expanded clone.

d_call	clone_size	j_call	v_call	cdr3_aa	cdr3_nt
TRBD2	.	TRBJ2-1	TRBV6-5	CASRGLAGYNEQFF	TGTGCCAGCAGAGGATTAGCGGGGTACAATGAGCAGTTCTTC
.	.	TRBJ2-4	TRBV4-2	CASSSHSSGAVGIQYF	TGTGCCAGCAGCAGCCATTCATCAGGGGCAGTCGGCATTCAGTACTTC
TRBD1	.	TRBJ1-3	TRBV18	CASSPDRGPLSGNTIYF	TGTGCCAGCTCACCGGACAGGGGTCCTCTCTCTGGAAACACCATATATTTT
TRBD1	once	TRBJ2-3	TRBV19	CASRDRSTDTQYF	TGTGCCAGTCGGGACAGGAGCACAGATACGCAGTATTTT
.	.	TRBJ1-5	TRBV2	CASSEATGSYQPQHF	TGTGCCAGCAGTGAAGCAACAGGGTCCTATCAGCCCCAGCATTTT
.	.	TRBJ2-1	TRBV9	CASSVEGGLERDEQFF	TGTGCCAGCAGCGTAGAAGGAGGGTTGGAGAGGGATGAGCAGTTCTTC
.	.	TRBJ1-2	TRBV18	CASSSTSTEGYTF	TGTGCCAGCTCATCAACGTCGACGGAGGGCTACACCTTC
.	.	TRBJ1-6	TRBV3-1/TRBV3-2	CASSQGQGTPLHF	TGTGCCAGCAGCCAAGGCCAGGGGACACCCCTCCACTTT
TRBD1	.	TRBJ2-7	TRBV14	CASSRGQGVYEQYF	TGTGCCAGCAGCCGGGGACAGGGGGTCTACGAGCAGTACTTC
TRBD2	once	TRBJ2-3	TRBV5-4	CASSSSGSDTQYF	TGTGCCAGCAGCTCTAGCGGTTCAGATACGCAGTATTTT
TRBD2	.	TRBJ2-1	TRBV4-1	CASSQFFSGISYNEQFF	TGCGCCAGCAGCCAGTTTTTTAGCGGGATCTCCTACAATGAGCAGTTCTTC
.	.	TRBJ1-1	TRBV5-8	CASQGFTEAFF	TGTGCCAGCCAGGGGTTCACTGAAGCTTTCTTT
.	.	TRBJ2-7	TRBV30	CATGPTYEQYF	TGTGCCACAGGACCGACCTACGAGCAGTACTTC
TRBD1	.	TRBJ1-2	TRBV28	CASSPDRGWGYTF	TGTGCCAGCAGCCCCGACAGGGGTTGGGGCTACACCTTC
TRBD2	.	TRBJ2-7	TRBV3-1/TRBV3-2	CASSQDRLAGLSYEQYF	TGTGCCAGCAGCCAAGACCGACTAGCGGGACTCTCCTACGAGCAGTACTTC
TRBD1	.	TRBJ1-3	TRBV10-3	CAIRVTGVSGNTIYF	TGTGCCATCAGGGTTACAGGGGTCTCTGGAAACACCATATATTTT
TRBD1	.	TRBJ2-1	TRBV28	CASSWSWDRRNNEQFF	TGTGCCAGCAGTTGGTCTTGGGACAGGAGAAACAATGAGCAGTTCTTC
.	.	TRBJ1-4	TRBV27	CASRIGQGGDEKLFF	TGTGCCAGCAGAATCGGCCAGGGAGGAGATGAAAAACTGTTTTTT
.	.	TRBJ1-1	TRBV27	CASSLEGVTEAFF	TGTGCCAGCAGTTTAGAAGGGGTGACTGAAGCTTTCTTT
TRBD2	.	TRBJ2-1	TRBV27	CASSFALAGGGNEQFF	TGTGCCAGCAGTTTTGCACTAGCGGGAGGTGGCAATGAGCAGTTCTTC
TRBD2	.	TRBJ2-3	TRBV5-1	CASSLDILAGITDTQYF	TGCGCCAGCAGCTTGGATATACTAGCGGGGATCACAGATACGCAGTATTTT
.	.	TRBJ1-2	TRBV19	CASSIGGGSYGYTF	TGTGCCAGTAGTATAGGTGGAGGATCCTATGGCTACACCTTC
TRBD1	once	TRBJ1-4	TRBV6-5	CASSWQGAREKLFF	TGTGCCAGCAGTTGGCAGGGGGCGCGGGAAAAACTGTTTTTT
TRBD1	.	TRBJ1-2	TRBV28	CASSLSDRAWGYTF	TGTGCCAGCAGTTTGTCTGACAGGGCTTGGGGCTACACCTTC
TRBD1	many	TRBJ1-3	TRBV7-9	CASSRGQAGNTIYF	TGTGCCAGCAGCAGGGGACAGGCTGGAAACACCATATATTTT
TRBD2	.	TRBJ2-3	TRBV4-1	CASSQLPGLAGGDTQYF	TGCGCCAGCAGCCAATTACCGGGACTAGCGGGAGGAGATACGCAGTATTTT
.	.	TRBJ2-7	TRBV2	CASSEMLDRTYEQYF	TGTGCCAGCAGTGAAATGCTGGACAGAACCTACGAGCAGTACTTC
.	.	TRBJ2-7	TRBV30	CAWSGLEHEQYF	TGTGCCTGGAGTGGGTTAGAGCACGAGCAGTACTTC
.	.	TRBJ2-7	TRBV7-2	CASSLNGSPDPYF	TGTGCCAGCAGCTTAAACGGGTCGCCAGATCCGTACTTC
TRBD1	.	TRBJ2-7	TRBV5-1	CASSLAGDRGHEQYF	TGCGCCAGCAGCTTGGCGGGGGACAGGGGTCACGAGCAGTACTTC
.	.	TRBJ2-7	TRBV28	CASSPPPVRSYEQYF	TGTGCCAGCAGTCCACCTCCCGTCAGGTCCTACGAGCAGTACTTC
TRBD1	.	TRBJ1-2	TRBV7-9	CASSLSYRGEGYTF	TGTGCCAGCAGCTTATCCTACAGGGGAGAAGGCTACACCTTC
TRBD2	.	TRBJ2-5	TRBV30	CAWSRWGGMETQYF	TGTGCCTGGAGTCGGTGGGGGGGTATGGAGACCCAGTACTTC
TRBD1	.	TRBJ1-2	TRBV7-2	CASSLRTGVNYGYTF	TGTGCCAGCAGCCTAAGGACAGGGGTCAACTATGGCTACACCTTC
.	.	TRBJ2-1	TRBV27	CASSLSIRYEQFF	TGTGCCAGCAGTTTATCGATTAGATATGAGCAGTTCTTC
TRBD1	.	TRBJ1-2	TRBV19	CASRTGEFYGYTF	TGTGCCAGTAGGACAGGGGAGTTCTATGGCTACACCTTC
TRBD1	.	TRBJ2-7	TRBV19	CASSRQGTAYEQYF	TGTGCCAGTAGTAGACAGGGGACCGCCTACGAGCAGTACTTC
TRBD1	.	TRBJ2-7	TRBV28	CASSSPLRDREESYEQYF	TGTGCCAGCAGTTCCCCCCTCCGTGACAGGGAAGAATCCTACGAGCAGTACTTC
TRBD1	.	TRBJ2-5	TRBV7-8	CASSLRRQGLKETQYF	TGTGCCAGCAGCCTTAGAAGACAGGGATTAAAAGAGACCCAGTACTTC
.	.	TRBJ1-2	TRBV28	CASSGGLLGYTF	TGTGCCAGCAGCGGGGGGCTGCTTGGCTACACCTTC
TRBD2	.	TRBJ2-3	TRBV19	CASSLSEGLAGPIYTDTQYF	TGTGCCAGTAGTCTCTCAGAGGGACTAGCGGGACCTATTTACACAGATACGCAGTATTTT
.	.	TRBJ2-3	TRBV27	CASSPPPWRFSYDTQYF	TGTGCCAGCAGTCCCCCCCCTTGGAGGTTCTCCTACGATACGCAGTATTTT
TRBD1	.	TRBJ2-1	TRBV24-1	CATSGRTGSSYNEQFF	TGTGCCACCAGTGGTCGGACAGGGAGCTCCTACAATGAGCAGTTCTTC
.	.	TRBJ2-2	TRBV18	CASSPFRGTNTGELFF	TGTGCCAGCTCACCATTTAGAGGGACGAACACCGGGGAGCTGTTTTTT
.	.	TRBJ1-6	TRBV7-9	CVSSLGQSLHF	TGTGTCAGCAGCTTAGGACAATCCCTCCACTTT
.	.	TRBJ2-5	TRBV19	CASSIGQGGETQYF	TGTGCCAGTAGTATAGGCCAGGGTGGGGAGACCCAGTACTTC
TRBD2	.	TRBJ2-1	TRBV27	CASSLTTSGSAEQFF	TGTGCCAGCAGTTTAACGACTAGCGGGAGTGCTGAGCAGTTCTTC
.	.	TRBJ2-1	TRBV12-5	CASGLSDSHQFF	TGTGCTAGTGGTTTGTCAGACTCACATCAGTTCTTC
.	.	TRBJ1-5	TRBV19	CASSIDRKDRPQHF	TGTGCCAGTAGTATAGACAGGAAAGATCGGCCCCAGCATTTT
.	.	TRBJ1-6	TRBV9	CASSVDGSYNSPLHF	TGTGCCAGCAGCGTAGACGGCTCCTATAATTCACCCCTCCACTTT
TRBD2	.	TRBJ2-7	TRBV30	CAWRGLAGHYEQYF	TGTGCCTGGAGGGGACTAGCGGGCCACTACGAGCAGTACTTC